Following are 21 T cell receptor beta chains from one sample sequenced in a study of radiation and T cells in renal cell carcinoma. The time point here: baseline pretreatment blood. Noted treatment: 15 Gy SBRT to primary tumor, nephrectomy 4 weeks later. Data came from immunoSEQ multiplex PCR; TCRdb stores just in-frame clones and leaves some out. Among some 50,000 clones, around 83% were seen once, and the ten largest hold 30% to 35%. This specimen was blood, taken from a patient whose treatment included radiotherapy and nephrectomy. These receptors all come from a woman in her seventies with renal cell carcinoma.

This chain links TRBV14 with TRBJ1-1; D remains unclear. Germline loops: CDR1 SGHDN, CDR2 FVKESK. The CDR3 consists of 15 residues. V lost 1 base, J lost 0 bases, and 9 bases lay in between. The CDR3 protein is CASSQVGVLNTEAFF. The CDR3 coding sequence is TGTGCCAGCAGCCAAGTCGGGGTTCTGAACACTGAAGCTTTCTTT.

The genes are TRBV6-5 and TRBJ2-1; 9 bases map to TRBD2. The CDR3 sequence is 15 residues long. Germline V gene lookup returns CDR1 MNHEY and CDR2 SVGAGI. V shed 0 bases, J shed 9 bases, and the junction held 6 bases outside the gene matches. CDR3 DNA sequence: TGTGCCAGCAGTTACTCTGCGGGGGGGTCGAGTGAGCAGTTCTTC. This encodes CASSYSAGGSSEQFF.

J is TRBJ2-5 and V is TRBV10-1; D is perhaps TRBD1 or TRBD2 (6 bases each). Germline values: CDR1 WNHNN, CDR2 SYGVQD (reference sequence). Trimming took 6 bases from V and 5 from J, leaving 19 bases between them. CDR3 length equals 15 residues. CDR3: CASSEGGFGFETQYF. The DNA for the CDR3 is TGCGCCAGCAGCGAAGGGGGGTTCGGGTTCGAGACCCAGTACTTC.

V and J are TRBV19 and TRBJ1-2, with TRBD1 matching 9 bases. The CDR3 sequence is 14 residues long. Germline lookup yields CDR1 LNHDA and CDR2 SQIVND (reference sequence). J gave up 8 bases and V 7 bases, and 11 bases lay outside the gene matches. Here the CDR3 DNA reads TGTGCCAGTATGGGACAGGGTGGATCCCACGGCTACACCTTC. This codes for CASMGQGGSHGYTF.

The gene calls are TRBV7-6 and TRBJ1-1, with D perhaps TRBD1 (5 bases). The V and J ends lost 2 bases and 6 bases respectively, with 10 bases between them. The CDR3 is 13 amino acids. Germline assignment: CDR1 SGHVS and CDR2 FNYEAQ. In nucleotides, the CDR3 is TGTGCCAGCAGCTTATTAGGCAGGGCTGAAGCTTTCTTT. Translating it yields CASSLLGRAEAFF.

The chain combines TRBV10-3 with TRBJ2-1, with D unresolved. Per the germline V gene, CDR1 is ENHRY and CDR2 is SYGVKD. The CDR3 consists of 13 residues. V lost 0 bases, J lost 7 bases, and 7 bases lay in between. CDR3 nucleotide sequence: TGTGCCATCAGTGAGTCGGTTGGGAATGAGCAGTTCTTC. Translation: CAISESVGNEQFF.

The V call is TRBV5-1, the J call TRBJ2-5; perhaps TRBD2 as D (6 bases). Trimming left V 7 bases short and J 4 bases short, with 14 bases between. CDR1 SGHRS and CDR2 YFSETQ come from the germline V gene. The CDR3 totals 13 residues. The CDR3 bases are TGCGCCAGCTTCAGGAGCGGGTCAGAGACCCAGTACTTC. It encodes CASFRSGSETQYF.

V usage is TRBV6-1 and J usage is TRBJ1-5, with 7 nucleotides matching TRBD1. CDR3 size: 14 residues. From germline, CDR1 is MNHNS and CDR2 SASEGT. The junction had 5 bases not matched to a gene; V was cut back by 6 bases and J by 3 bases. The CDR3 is CASSDRVDNQPQHF. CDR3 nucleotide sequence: TGTGCCAGCAGCGACAGGGTTGACAATCAGCCCCAGCATTTT.

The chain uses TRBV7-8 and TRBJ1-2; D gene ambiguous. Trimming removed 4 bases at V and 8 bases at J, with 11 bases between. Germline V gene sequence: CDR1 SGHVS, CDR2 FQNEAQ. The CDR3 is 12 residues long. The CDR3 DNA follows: TGTGCCAGCAGCTCGACATTTTTCGGCTACACCTTC. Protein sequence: CASSSTFFGYTF.

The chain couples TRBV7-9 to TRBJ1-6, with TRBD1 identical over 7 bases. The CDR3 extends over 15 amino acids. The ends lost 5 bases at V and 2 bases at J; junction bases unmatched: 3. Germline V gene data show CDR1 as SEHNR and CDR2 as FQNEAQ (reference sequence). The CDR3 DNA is TGTGCCAGCAGCCGAGGGGGCGCCTATAATTCACCCCTCCACTTT. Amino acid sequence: CASSRGGAYNSPLHF.

The CDR3 sequence is CAWSLRTDTQYF. For the CDR3, the DNA is TGTGCCTGGAGCCTTCGGACAGATACGCAGTATTTT. The chain carries TRBV30 and TRBJ2-3; unclear D gene. V dropped 3 bases and J dropped 3 bases, with 7 bases sitting between them. Germline V gives CDR1 GTSNPN, CDR2 SVGIG (reference sequence). This CDR3 has 12 amino acids.

The CDR3 spells CASSLILGTQYF. The DNA for the CDR3 is TGTGCCAGCAGCTTAATCTTAGGAACGCAGTATTTT. V gene TRBV13 combines with J gene TRBJ2-3; D unclear. The germline V gene has CDR1 PRHDT and CDR2 FYEKMQ (reference sequence). The CDR3 has 12 amino acids. The V end lost 2 bases, the J end lost 9 bases, and 9 bases lay between the germline ends. The complete variable domain, with remaining parts taken from reference TRBV13 and TRBJ2-3, reads AAGVIQSPRHLIKEKRETATLKCYPIPRHDTVYWYQQGPGQDPQFLISFYEKMQSDKGSIPDRFSAQQFSDYHSELNMSSLELGDSALYFCASSLILGTQYFGPGTRLTVL.

The CDR3 loop is CASSFAGGRADTQYF. DNA for the CDR3: TGTGCCAGCAGTTTTGCGGGAGGCAGAGCAGATACGCAGTATTTT. The V gene is TRBV27, the J gene TRBJ2-3, with TRBD2 identical over 8 bases. The CDR3 is 15 amino acids. With V trimmed by 3 bases and J by 4 bases, 6 bases remained unmatched. The germline CDR1 and CDR2 sequences are MNHEY and SMNVEV (reference sequence).

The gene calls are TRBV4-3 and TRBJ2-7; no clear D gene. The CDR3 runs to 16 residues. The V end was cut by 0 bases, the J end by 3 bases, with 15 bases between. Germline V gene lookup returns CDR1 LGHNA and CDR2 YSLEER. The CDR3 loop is CASSQDTNLGYYEQYF. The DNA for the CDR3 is TGCGCCAGCAGCCAAGATACTAACCTAGGGTACTACGAGCAGTACTTC.

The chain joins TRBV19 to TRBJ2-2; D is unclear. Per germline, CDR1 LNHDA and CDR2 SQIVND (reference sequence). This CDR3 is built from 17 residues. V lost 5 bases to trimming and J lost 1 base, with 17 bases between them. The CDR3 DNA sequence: TGTGCCAGTAGTCCCCCGACCCTCAACTTGAACACCGGGGAGCTGTTTTTT. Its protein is CASSPPTLNLNTGELFF.

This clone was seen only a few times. CDR3 bases: TGTGCCAGCAGCCAAGATCCGTCTAGCGGGGGGGCCCCTGAGCAGTTCTTC. This encodes CASSQDPSSGGAPEQFF. The V call is TRBV14, the J call TRBJ2-1, with 12 nucleotides matching TRBD2. J gave up 9 bases and V 0 bases, and 9 bases lay outside the gene matches. Per the germline V gene, CDR1 is SGHDN and CDR2 is FVKESK. CDR3 length: 17 amino acids. The whole variable domain, filled in from reference TRBV14 and TRBJ2-1, reads EAGVTQFPSHSVIEKGQTVTLRCDPISGHDNLYWYRRVMGKEIKFLLHFVKESKQDESGMPNNRFLAERTGGTYSTLKVQPAELEDSGVYFCASSQDPSSGGAPEQFFGPGTRLTVL.

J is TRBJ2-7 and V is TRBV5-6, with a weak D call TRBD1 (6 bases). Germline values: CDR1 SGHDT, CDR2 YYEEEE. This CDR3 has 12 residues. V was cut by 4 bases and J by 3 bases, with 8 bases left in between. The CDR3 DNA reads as TGTGCCAGCAGCAAGGACAGCTACGAGCAGTACTTC. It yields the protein CASSKDSYEQYF.

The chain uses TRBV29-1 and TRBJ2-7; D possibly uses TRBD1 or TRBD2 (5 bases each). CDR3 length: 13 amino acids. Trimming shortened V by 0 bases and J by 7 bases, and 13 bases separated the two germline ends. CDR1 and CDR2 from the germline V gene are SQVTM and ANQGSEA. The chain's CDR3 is CSVEDSGTGEQYF. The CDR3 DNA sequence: TGCAGCGTTGAAGATTCAGGGACGGGTGAGCAGTACTTC.

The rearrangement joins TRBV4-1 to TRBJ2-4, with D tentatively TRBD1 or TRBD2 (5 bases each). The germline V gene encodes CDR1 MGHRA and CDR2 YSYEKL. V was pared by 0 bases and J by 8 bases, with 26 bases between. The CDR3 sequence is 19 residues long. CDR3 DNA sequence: TGCGCCAGCAGCCAAGACGAGGTTCTCTACGGGACGGTACGAGACATTCAGTACTTC. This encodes CASSQDEVLYGTVRDIQYF.

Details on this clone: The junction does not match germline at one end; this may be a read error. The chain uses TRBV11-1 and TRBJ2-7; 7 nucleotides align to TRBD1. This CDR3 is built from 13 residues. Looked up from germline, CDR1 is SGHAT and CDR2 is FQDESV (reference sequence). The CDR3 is CASSSRGQYVQYF. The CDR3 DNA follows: TGTGCCAGCAGCAGCAGGGGACAGTACGTGCAGTACTTC.

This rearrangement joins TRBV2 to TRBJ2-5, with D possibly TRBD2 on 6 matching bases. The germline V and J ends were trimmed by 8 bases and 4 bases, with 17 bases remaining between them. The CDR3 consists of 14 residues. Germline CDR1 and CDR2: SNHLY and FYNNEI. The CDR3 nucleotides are TGTGCCAGCGGCGGCGGGGCGGTAAGAGAGACCCAGTACTTC. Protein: CASGGGAVRETQYF.